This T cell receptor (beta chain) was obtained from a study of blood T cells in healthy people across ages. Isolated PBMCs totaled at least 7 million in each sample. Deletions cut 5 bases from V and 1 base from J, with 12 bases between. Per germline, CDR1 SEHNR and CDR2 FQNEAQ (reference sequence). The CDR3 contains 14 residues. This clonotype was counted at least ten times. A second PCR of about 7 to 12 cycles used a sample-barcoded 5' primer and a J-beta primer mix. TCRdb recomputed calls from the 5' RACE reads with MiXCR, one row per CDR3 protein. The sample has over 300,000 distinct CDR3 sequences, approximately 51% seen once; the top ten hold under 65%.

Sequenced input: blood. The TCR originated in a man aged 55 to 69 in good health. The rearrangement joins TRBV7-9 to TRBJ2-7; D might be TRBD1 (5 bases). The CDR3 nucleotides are TGTGCCAGCAGCCCCATCGCAGGGTCCTACGAGCAGTACTTC. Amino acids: CASSPIAGSYEQYF.